Sequencing of this T cell receptor (beta chain) was carried out in a study of blood T cells in healthy people across ages. Study-wide results and limits: With donor CMV status unknown, expanded clonotype changes were possibly confounded.

This clonotype was detected a few times. Its antigen is not known. The CDR3 contains 15 residues. J gave up 1 base and V 6 bases, and 10 bases lay outside the gene matches. The V gene's germline CDR1 is DFQATT and CDR2 SNEGSKA (reference sequence). Through a sample-barcoded 5' primer and a J-beta primer mix, a second PCR was run for roughly 7 to 11 cycles. TCRdb re-called the 5' RACE reads through MiXCR, storing one row per CDR3 protein. The data show over 1.5 million distinct CDR3 sequences, with 40% to 55% seen just once and around 2.1% held by the top ten. This receptor was taken from a woman aged 40-49 years in good health. Sequencing input: blood. The rearrangement joins TRBV20-1 to TRBJ1-1; 8 bases match TRBD1. CDR3 DNA: TGCAGTGCAGCAAAAACCGGGACAGGGAACACTGAAGCTTTCTTT. Its translation is CSAAKTGTGNTEAFF.